These 13 T cell receptor beta chains share one sample of origin, sequenced in a study of blood T cell repertoires in COVID-19 (dated by TCRdb to about 2020). Libraries were made using the immunoSEQ multiplex PCR assay. This is the immuneACCESS table as TCRdb keeps it, with only in-frame sequences that have V and J called. A part of the clones is gone; compared with another copy, unresolved V genes explain less than half, and the rest is unexplained. For this sample there are about 70,000 clones; 75% to 85% appear just once. About 6% of the sample is in the top ten clones. The source material was peripheral blood. These receptors were obtained from a woman aged 55-70 years with acute or convalescent COVID-19.

Only one count was recorded for this clone. The chain employs TRBV5-1 and TRBJ2-2, with 8 bases that match TRBD1. Per germline, CDR1 SGHRS and CDR2 YFSETQ. The V and J ends lost 4 bases and 5 bases, in that order; junction bases with no gene match: 4. This CDR3 comprises 14 residues. CDR3 DNA: TGCGCCAGCAGCCAACAGGGGGGAACCGGGGAGCTGTTTTTT. This gives the protein CASSQQGGTGELFF.

The DNA for the CDR3 is TGTGCCATCTACTCCGGGACAGGGGGTGAATTGGATGGCTACACCTTC. Its protein is CAIYSGTGGELDGYTF. V is TRBV10-3 and J is TRBJ1-2; TRBD1 matches 11 bases. This CDR3 has 16 residues. Germline V gene lookup returns CDR1 ENHRY and CDR2 SYGVKD. Unmatched junction bases numbered 14, after V lost 8 bases and J lost 6 bases.

The rearrangement uses TRBV11-2 and TRBJ1-1; a possible D gene is TRBD1 (5 bases). V gave up 3 bases and J gave up 3 bases, with 14 bases separating them. The length of the CDR3 is 15 residues. Germline loops: CDR1 SGHAT, CDR2 FQNNGV. DNA of the CDR3: TGTGCCAGCAGCTTCGGACCGAAGGGGTACACTGAAGCTTTCTTT. Protein product: CASSFGPKGYTEAFF.

The chain combines TRBV5-1 with TRBJ1-1; tentatively, D is TRBD1 (5 bases). CDR3 size: 13 residues. Trimming stripped 4 bases from V and 0 bases from J, with 7 bases between. CDR1 and CDR2 (germline): SGHRS, YFSETQ. The CDR3 protein is CASSATVNTEAFF. CDR3 DNA sequence: TGCGCCAGCAGCGCGACAGTGAACACTGAAGCTTTCTTT.

The gene calls are TRBV30 and TRBJ1-2, with 7 positions matching TRBD1. Germline lookup yields CDR1 GTSNPN and CDR2 SVGIG (reference sequence). The CDR3 consists of 13 residues. With 3 bases clipped from V and 8 bases from J, the junction kept 9 bases outside the gene matches. The CDR3 loop reads CAWRQGQIGGYTF. The CDR3 DNA reads TGTGCCTGGAGACAGGGACAGATCGGCGGCTACACCTTC.

With regard to this clone: One end of the junction does not line up with germline, which may come from a read error. This rearrangement joins TRBV11-2 to TRBJ2-3; 9 bases agree with TRBD2. The CDR3 runs to 18 residues. In germline, CDR1 is SGHAT, CDR2 FQNNGV. CDR3 nucleotides: TGTGCCAGCACCTTAAGACTAGCGGTCCTGCCGAAAACAGATACGCAGTATTTT. Its translation is CASTLRLAVLPKTDTQYF.

This sequence joins TRBV9 and TRBJ1-2; 7 nucleotides line up with TRBD1. V dropped 0 bases and J dropped 5; count of bases not matched to a gene: 10. Germline-derived CDR1 and CDR2 are SGDLS and YYNGEE. This CDR3 spans 16 amino acids. In nucleotides, the CDR3 is TGTGCCAGCAGCGTAGGGACAGGCGGGTCCGGGTATGGCTACACCTTC. Protein sequence: CASSVGTGGSGYGYTF.

The rearrangement links TRBV18 to TRBJ1-5; unclear D gene. Germline V gene sequence: CDR1 KGHSH, CDR2 LQKENI. V lost 0 bases to trimming and J lost 1 base, with 4 bases between them. This CDR3 is 14 amino acids long. CDR3 sequence reads: CASSPPGSNQPQHF. The CDR3 nucleotides read TGTGCCAGCTCACCACCCGGGAGCAATCAGCCCCAGCATTTT.

The rearrangement joins TRBV4-1 to TRBJ1-1; weak D call: TRBD1 (5 bases). V lost 3 bases and J lost 7, with 21 bases in between. Germline-derived CDR1 and CDR2 are MGHRA and YSYEKL. The CDR3 runs to 16 residues. CDR3 nucleotide sequence: TGCGCCAGCAGCCACCCAAAGGACGGGGGTCGGGTTGAAGCTTTCTTT. Protein: CASSHPKDGGRVEAFF.

The chain recombines TRBV2 with TRBJ2-1; 8 bases align to TRBD2. V was clipped by 4 bases and J by 6 bases; unmatched bases: 8. From germline, CDR1 is SNHLY and CDR2 FYNNEI. The CDR3 sequence is 15 residues long. CDR3 DNA: TGTGCCAGCAGTGCCCCCAGCGGGGGACCCAATGAGCAGTTCTTC. It is translated as CASSAPSGGPNEQFF. The entire variable domain, with the rest obtained from reference TRBV2 and TRBJ2-1, is as follows: EPEVTQTPSHQVTQMGQEVILRCVPISNHLYFYWYRQILGQKVEFLVSFYNNEISEKSEIFDDQFSVERPDGSNFTLKIRSTKLEDSAMYFCASSAPSGGPNEQFFGPGTRLTVL.

On this clone itself: Mismatch with germline at one junction end may stem from a read error. The gene calls are TRBV2 and TRBJ2-7; D perhaps matches TRBD2 (6 bases). Looked up from germline, CDR1 is SNHLY and CDR2 is FYNNEI. The CDR3 has 13 amino acids. The CDR3 reads CASTRTSSHEQYF. The CDR3 DNA is TGTGCCAGCACCAGAACTAGCTCCCACGAGCAGTACTTC.

Many counts were recorded for this clone. The V gene is TRBV6-5, the J gene TRBJ2-7; D possibly corresponds to TRBD2 (5 bases). The CDR3 extends over 14 amino acids. Looked up from germline, CDR1 is MNHEY and CDR2 is SVGAGI. V lost 1 base and J 2 bases, leaving 9 bases between the germline ends. CDR3 coding DNA: TGTGCCAGCAGTTACTACCCGGGAACCTACGAGCAGTACTTC. It translates to CASSYYPGTYEQYF.

This chain links TRBV5-6 with TRBJ2-7; 9 bases fit TRBD1. Germline V gene lookup returns CDR1 SGHDT and CDR2 YYEEEE. Trimming took 2 bases from V and 4 from J; bases not matched to a gene: 1. The CDR3 totals 13 residues. The CDR3 is CASSFGTGYEQYF. CDR3 DNA: TGTGCCAGCAGCTTTGGGACAGGGTACGAGCAGTACTTC.